These 5 T cell receptor beta chains were sequenced from one sample in a study of T-cell reconstitution after alpha-beta-depleted transplantation in children. The authors prepared the TCRbeta library with unique molecular identifiers. MiXCR, applied by TCRdb to the PCR reads, yields one record per CDR3 protein. The table has 200,000 to 300,000 distinct CDR3 sequences, about 23% seen once. The specimen was PBMCs, collected before TCRalphabeta/CD19-depleted stem cell transplant. These receptors were taken from a girl aged 2 to 9 with Fanconi anemia, due to receive a stem cell transplant.

The chain is built from TRBV3-1 and TRBJ2-1, with D tentatively TRBD2 (8 bases). CDR3 size: 15 residues. The V end was cut by 1 base, the J end by 10 bases, with 17 bases between. Per germline, CDR1 LGHDT and CDR2 YNNKEL (reference sequence). This CDR3 reads CASSQVPGLGGEQFF. DNA for the CDR3: TGTGCCAGCAGCCAAGTACCGGGACTAGGGGGCGAGCAGTTCTTC.

This clonotype appeared a few times. J is TRBJ1-2 and V is TRBV29-1; the match to TRBD1 covers 10 bases. The germline V gene encodes CDR1 SQVTM and CDR2 ANQGSEA. This CDR3 has 13 amino acids. CDR3 in amino acids: CSFGCRDRGGYTF. In DNA, the CDR3 is TGCAGTTTCGGGTGTCGGGACAGGGGAGGCTACACCTTC.

This clonotype came up a few times. V usage is TRBV5-1 and J usage is TRBJ2-2; perhaps D is TRBD1 or TRBD2 (5 bases each). CDR1 and CDR2 (germline): SGHRS, YFSETQ. The CDR3 is 13 amino acids. Trimming removed 4 bases at V and 5 bases at J, with 9 bases between. CDR3 DNA: TGCGCCAGCAGCAGGGGACGTACCGGGGAGCTGTTTTTT. Protein sequence: CASSRGRTGELFF.

This clonotype was found many times. This rearrangement joins TRBV7-3 to TRBJ2-3; no firm D call. Germline CDR1 is SGHTA and CDR2 is FQGTGA. Trimming shortened V by 5 bases and J by 7 bases, and 4 bases separated the two germline ends. This CDR3 comprises 10 residues. The CDR3 region has the DNA TGTGCCAGCAGCCCTAATACGCAGTATTTT. Its translation: CASSPNTQYF.

This clonotype was detected ten times or more. The chain is built from TRBV27 and TRBJ2-5; 9 nucleotides match TRBD2. This CDR3 is built from 15 residues. V shed 3 bases and J 5 bases; nucleotides not matched to a gene: 7. Germline values: CDR1 MNHEY, CDR2 SMNVEV (reference sequence). The CDR3 DNA reads TGTGCCAGCAGTTTCCGACTAGCGGCTGGGGAGACCCAGTACTTC. It translates to CASSFRLAAGETQYF.